These 10 T cell receptor beta chains share one sample of origin, sequenced in a study of T cells after yellow fever vaccination. TCRdb re-called the 5' RACE reads through MiXCR, storing one row per CDR3 protein. The sample has fewer than 100,000 distinct CDR3 sequences, approximately 9% seen once; the top ten hold about 15%. Sequencing used CD8+ T cells not binding an NS4B(214-222) dextramer, sorted from PBMCs, obtained roughly 15 days after the first yellow fever vaccination. These receptors were obtained from a man in his late teens or twenties who received the YFV17D yellow fever vaccine.

The rearrangement links TRBV4-3 to TRBJ1-6; D ambiguous. Germline values: CDR1 LGHNA, CDR2 YSLEER. V was cut by 1 base and J by 0 bases, with 7 bases left in between. This CDR3 is built from 16 residues. The CDR3 DNA is TGCGCCAGCAGCCAAGTTACCGTCTCCTATAATTCACCCCTCCACTTT. Translating it yields CASSQVTVSYNSPLHF.

This clonotype was counted a few times. The chain joins TRBV5-1 to TRBJ2-7; maybe TRBD1 (6 bases). V lost 4 bases and J lost 4, with 9 bases in between. Germline-derived CDR1 and CDR2 are SGHRS and YFSETQ. The CDR3 totals 12 residues. The CDR3 protein is CASSATGYEQYF. The CDR3 nucleotides are TGCGCCAGCAGCGCGACAGGTTACGAGCAGTACTTC.

The chain is built from TRBV28 and TRBJ2-2; 10 bases agree with TRBD1. This CDR3 has 15 residues. Germline loops: CDR1 MDHEN, CDR2 SYDVKM. V dropped 4 bases and J dropped 5; count of bases not matched to a gene: 4. CDR3 nucleotide sequence: TGTGCCAGCAGTTCTGGACAGGGGGTGACCGGGGAGCTGTTTTTT. This translates into CASSSGQGVTGELFF.

J is TRBJ2-2 and V is TRBV10-3, with D tentatively TRBD1 (5 bases). With 8 bases removed from V and 1 base from J, the gap between germline ends came to 8 bases. The CDR3 consists of 13 residues. Germline V lookup: CDR1 ENHRY, CDR2 SYGVKD. CDR3 region: CAIAQGNTGELFF. The CDR3 DNA reads TGTGCCATCGCGCAGGGGAACACCGGGGAGCTGTTTTTT.

This clonotype is judged medium-sized. The V call is TRBV19, the J call TRBJ1-1, with D unresolved. V was cut by 6 bases and J by 3 bases, with 14 bases left in between. Germline loops: CDR1 LNHDA, CDR2 SQIVND (reference sequence). The CDR3 contains 14 residues. Here the CDR3 DNA reads TGTGCCAGTAGGAGTGCTGGGCCCTACACTGAAGCTTTCTTT. It specifies CASRSAGPYTEAFF. The whole variable domain, remainder taken from reference TRBV19 and TRBJ1-1, is DGGITQSPKYLFRKEGQNVTLSCEQNLNHDAMYWYRQDPGQGLRLIYYSQIVNDFQKGDIAEGYSVSREKKESFPLTVTSAQKNPTAFYLCASRSAGPYTEAFFGQGTRLTVV.

This clonotype appeared many times. The V call is TRBV6-2 or TRBV6-3, the J call TRBJ2-2, with D uncertain. Germline lookup yields CDR1 MNHEY and CDR2 SVGEGT. The ends were cut back, 2 bases at V and 6 bases at J, with 1 base in the middle. The CDR3 extends over 11 amino acids. The CDR3 spells CASSYPGELFF. CDR3 in DNA: TGTGCCAGCAGTTACCCCGGGGAGCTGTTTTTT.

The table lists this clonotype with a few counts. The rearrangement joins TRBV5-1 to TRBJ1-2; unclear D gene. V was trimmed by 3 bases and J by 4 bases, leaving 19 bases between them. This CDR3 has 16 amino acids. Germline values: CDR1 SGHRS, CDR2 YFSETQ. The CDR3 spells CASSSKLDRVAYGYTF. The DNA of the CDR3 is TGCGCCAGCAGCTCGAAATTAGATCGAGTAGCCTATGGCTACACCTTC.

This clonotype appeared many times. V usage is TRBV6-5 and J usage is TRBJ2-1; possibly TRBD2 for D (5 bases). Germline V gene lookup returns CDR1 MNHEY and CDR2 SVGAGI. V was cut by 2 bases and J by 4 bases, with 6 bases left in between. This CDR3 region has 13 residues. The CDR3 region has the DNA TGTGCCAGCAGTTACAGGGAGTACAATGAGCAGTTCTTC. Translation gives CASSYREYNEQFF.

In its sample, this clonotype was seen a few times. The chain uses TRBV5-1 and TRBJ2-1, with 7 bases matching TRBD1. Germline V CDR1 and CDR2: SGHRS, YFSETQ. CDR3 length: 15 residues. Trimming at V came to 0 bases and at J to 4 bases, leaving 4 bases not matched to a gene. The CDR3 loop reads CASSLDRGLYNEQFF. CDR3 sequence (DNA): TGCGCCAGCAGCTTGGACAGGGGCCTTTACAATGAGCAGTTCTTC.

There are a few counts of this clonotype. The chain joins TRBV28 to TRBJ2-7; possible D gene TRBD2, 6 bases. Looked up from germline, CDR1 is MDHEN and CDR2 is SYDVKM. The CDR3 has 17 amino acids. Trimming stripped 7 bases from V and 3 bases from J, with 25 bases between. CDR3 sequence reads: CASTSRGSGVFRYEQYF. CDR3 bases: TGTGCCAGCACCTCGCGAGGGTCGGGGGTCTTCCGCTACGAGCAGTACTTC.